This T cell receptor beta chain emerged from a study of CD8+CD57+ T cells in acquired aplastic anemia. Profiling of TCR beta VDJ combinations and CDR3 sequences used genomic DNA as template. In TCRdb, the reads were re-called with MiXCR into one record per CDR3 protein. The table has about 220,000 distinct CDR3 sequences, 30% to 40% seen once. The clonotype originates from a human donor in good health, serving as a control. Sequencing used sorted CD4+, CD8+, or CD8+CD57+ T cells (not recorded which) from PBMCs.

This CDR3 is CASSSGLRTAQYF. CDR3 nucleotides: TGTGCCAGCAGCTCAGGGTTGCGGACGGCCCAGTACTTC. The genes are TRBV7-9 and TRBJ2-5, with D perhaps matching TRBD1 (5 bases). CDR3 size: 13 residues. Between the trimmed V and J ends, which lost 4 bases and 9 bases, there was a span of 15 bases. The germline V gene encodes CDR1 SEHNR and CDR2 FQNEAQ (reference sequence).